These T cell receptor beta chains were read from a single sample in a study of cytomegalovirus exposure and HLA in healthy donors. This table comes from immunoSEQ multiplex PCR, and its TCRdb copy is limited to in-frame clones, with some not included. The table lists roughly 130,000 clones, approximately 74% of them singletons. Material for sequencing was PBMCs. These receptors came from a middle-aged man in good health and CMV-seropositive. CDR3s include the opening cysteine and the closing phenylalanine or tryptophan. D genes are given only for firm matches. Clone size is not always given. Where it is, it says once, few, many or a class for expanded clones.

>TRBJ1-2|-|-|13|TRBV28
CASSFGQTDGYTF
TGTGCCAGCAGCTTCGGACAGACAGATGGCTACACCTTC
>TRBJ1-2|-|-|13|TRBV9
CASSVTGNYGYTF
TGTGCCAGCAGCGTAACCGGGAACTATGGCTACACCTTC
>TRBJ2-7|TRBD1|few|15|TRBV5-1
CASSLGSGGVYEQYF
TGCGCCAGCAGCTTGGGGTCAGGGGGCGTCTACGAGCAGTACTTC
>TRBJ2-7|TRBD1|-|15|TRBV19
CASSIGRDRDFQQYF
TGTGCCAGTAGTATTGGTAGGGACAGGGACTTTCAGCAGTACTTC
>TRBJ2-7|-|-|12|TRBV7-9
CASSKNPREQYF
TGTGCCAGCAGCAAAAATCCGCGAGAGCAGTACTTC
>TRBJ2-1|TRBD2|-|16|TRBV5-1
CASSPRLAGGYNEQFF
TGCGCCAGCAGCCCTCGACTAGCGGGGGGGTACAATGAGCAGTTCTTC
>TRBJ1-2|TRBD1|few|14|TRBV15
CATTPGRGHYGYTF
TGTGCCACCACCCCGGGCAGGGGGCACTATGGCTACACCTTC
>TRBJ2-7|-|-|13|TRBV5-1
CASSEQGYYEQYF
TGCGCCAGCAGCGAACAGGGTTACTACGAGCAGTACTTC
>TRBJ2-7|TRBD1|-|15|TRBV30
CAWSRSGQGISEQYF
TGTGCCTGGAGTAGGTCGGGACAGGGAATTTCCGAGCAGTACTTC
>TRBJ2-7|TRBD1|once|13|TRBV27
CASSLDRVGEQYF
TGTGCCAGCAGTTTAGACAGGGTGGGCGAGCAGTACTTC
>TRBJ1-1|-|few|12|TRBV19
CASSIPGGEAFF
TGTGCCAGTAGTATTCCTGGGGGGGAAGCTTTCTTT
>TRBJ2-2|TRBD1|-|17|TRBV5-1
CASSRGQGAMNTGELFF
TGCGCCAGCAGCCGAGGACAGGGGGCGATGAACACCGGGGAGCTGTTTTTT
>TRBJ2-3|TRBD2|-|15|TRBV5-1
CASSLDSGGADTQYF
TGCGCCAGCAGCTTGGATAGCGGGGGAGCAGATACGCAGTATTTT
>TRBJ1-1|-|few|12|TRBV28
CASSTWTVEAFF
TGTGCCAGCAGCACTTGGACAGTTGAAGCTTTCTTT
>TRBJ2-3|TRBD2|few|15|TRBV6-1
CASRATSGGTDTQYF
TGTGCCAGCAGGGCGACTAGCGGGGGCACAGATACGCAGTATTTT
>TRBJ2-3|-|once|14|TRBV5-4
CASSLESVRDTQYF
TGTGCCAGCAGCTTGGAGTCCGTGAGAGATACGCAGTATTTT
>TRBJ2-7|TRBD1|-|16|TRBV5-4
CASSLPAGTALYEQYF
TGTGCCAGCAGCCTGCCCGCCGGGACAGCTCTCTACGAGCAGTACTTC
>TRBJ1-1|-|-|12|TRBV10-3
CAISEVNLEAFF
TGTGCCATCAGTGAGGTTAATCTAGAAGCTTTCTTT
>TRBJ2-7|TRBD2|-|12|TRBV5-1
CASSWDYYEQYF
TGCGCCAGCAGCTGGGACTACTACGAGCAGTACTTC
>TRBJ1-4|-|-|14|TRBV6-1
CASRSGVGHEKLFF
TGTGCCAGCAGATCAGGGGTGGGCCATGAAAAACTGTTTTTT
>TRBJ2-5|-|-|14|TRBV5-4
CASSLSLRPETQYF
TGTGCCAGCAGCTTGTCCTTGCGGCCGGAGACCCAGTACTTC
>TRBJ1-1|-|-|13|TRBV6-6
CASSYSGGTEAFF
TGTGCCAGCAGTTACTCAGGGGGCACTGAAGCTTTCTTT
>TRBJ1-1|-|-|16|TRBV28
CASSSPGTDRTPEAFF
TGTGCCAGCAGTTCCCCCGGTACGGACAGAACCCCGGAGGCTTTCTTT
>TRBJ2-5|-|-|16|TRBV7-8
CASSLEGRAIQETQYF
TGTGCCAGCAGCTTAGAGGGCAGGGCGATCCAAGAGACCCAGTACTTC
>TRBJ1-3|TRBD1|-|22|TRBV9
CASSVVPQGPDRIQSSGNTIYF
TGTGCCAGCAGCGTAGTTCCACAGGGGCCAGATAGAATTCAGAGCTCTGGAAACACCATATATTTT
>TRBJ2-1|-|-|14|TRBV6-1
CASSDPQEGNEQFF
TGTGCCAGCAGTGACCCTCAGGAGGGGAATGAGCAGTTCTTC
>TRBJ2-3|-|-|17|TRBV14
CASSRMRQSQGTDTQYF
TGTGCCAGCAGCAGAATGAGACAGAGCCAGGGCACAGATACGCAGTATTTT
>TRBJ1-6|-|few|14|TRBV2
CASSEADRSSPLHF
TGTGCCAGCAGTGAAGCGGACAGATCGTCACCCCTCCACTTT
>TRBJ2-4|TRBD1|-|16|TRBV4-2
CASSQGWDREKNIQYF
TGTGCCAGCAGCCAAGGTTGGGACAGAGAGAAAAACATTCAGTACTTC
>TRBJ2-2|TRBD2|-|19|TRBV28
CASSSRPGLAGENTGELFF
TGTGCCAGCAGTTCACGACCGGGACTAGCGGGGGAGAACACCGGGGAGCTGTTTTTT
>TRBJ1-6|-|-|14|TRBV6-5
CASSRTAVTSPLHF
TGTGCCAGCAGCCGGACAGCCGTTACCTCACCCCTCCACTTT
>TRBJ2-1|-|-|15|TRBV5-1
CASSFRVRGNNEQFF
TGCGCCAGCAGCTTCCGGGTCCGTGGAAACAATGAGCAGTTCTTC
>TRBJ1-5|TRBD1|-|14|TRBV6-1
CASRGTGGPQPQHF
TGTGCCAGCAGAGGAACAGGGGGACCCCAGCCCCAGCATTTT
>TRBJ2-2|TRBD1|-|14|TRBV2
CATSGQANTGELFF
TGTGCCACCTCGGGACAGGCAAACACCGGGGAGCTGTTTTTT
>TRBJ1-2|TRBD1|-|12|TRBV28
CASSPGGYGYTF
TGTGCCAGCAGTCCAGGGGGCTATGGCTACACCTTC
>TRBJ1-1|TRBD1|-|17|TRBV6-1
CASSDGQGFVWETEAFF
TGTGCCAGCAGTGATGGACAGGGATTTGTATGGGAAACTGAAGCTTTCTTT
>TRBJ2-1|TRBD1|-|16|TRBV28
CASSLGTGRVYNEQFF
TGTGCCAGCAGTCTAGGGACAGGGAGGGTTTACAATGAGCAGTTCTTC